These 32 T cell receptor beta chains were all obtained from the same sample, sequenced in a study of tumor-infiltrating lymphocytes in primary liver carcinoma. The tissue used was unsorted bulk material of roughly 17-34 mg. RNA and DNA were co-extracted from it with the AllPrep DNA/RNA mini kit. A constant-region primer primed TCR beta cDNA synthesis from 450 to 550 ng of total RNA. ARM-PCR was slightly modified, and three nested multiplex PCR rounds with it gave rise to the TCR beta libraries. Forward primers for TRBV1-TRBV30 and a C-beta reverse primer served the first two PCR rounds, at about 11 cycles each. TCRdb itself ran the multiplex PCR reads through MiXCR, one entry per CDR3 protein. In the table there are just over 30,000 distinct CDR3 sequences, approximately 71% of which are singletons. Sequences were obtained from liver tumor tissue from sampling region 3. Documented subset: tumor region T3, left-lateral pole. The source of these receptors is a woman in her twenties or thirties with primary liver carcinoma and hepatitis B virus infection.

Of note for this clonotype: An end of the junction does not agree with germline; a read error may underlie this. The chain combines TRBV11-2 with TRBJ2-4; no clear D. The end of the DNA is better explained by TRBJ2-1, so the J call may be wrong. This CDR3 region has 12 residues. Germline CDR1 is SGHAT and CDR2 is FQNNGV. In DNA form, the CDR3 reads TGTACCAGTAGCTTAGTTGCGAACATTCAGTTCTTC. Translated: CTSSLVANIQFF.

This clonotype was recorded at least ten times. The CDR3 end shows no conserved phenylalanine or tryptophan, and so a read error is likely. The J gene is TRBJ2-7, the V gene TRBV5-5, with D possibly being TRBD1 (6 bases). The length of the CDR3 is 12 residues. Trimming stripped 2 bases from V and 6 bases from J, with 9 bases between. Germline loops: CDR1 SGHKS, CDR2 YYEKEE (reference sequence). The CDR3 here is CASSLQGFEQYL. CDR3 coding DNA: TGTGCCAGCAGCTTACAGGGATTCGAGCAGTACCTC.

Concerning this clonotype: A read error is likely, as this CDR3 ends without the conserved phenylalanine or tryptophan. CDR3 residues: CASSYWTGPYEQYI. CDR3 nucleotides: TGTGCTAGCAGTTACTGGACAGGGCCCTACGAGCAGTACATC. This chain joins TRBV11-2 and TRBJ2-7, with TRBD1 identical over 8 bases. Germline values: CDR1 SGHAT, CDR2 FQNNGV. The CDR3 length is 14 residues.

In the case of this clonotype: The conserved final phenylalanine or tryptophan is absent from the CDR3, which likely points to a read error. No DNA is shown, since the ends of the CDR3 on it are uncertain; the CDR3 is the one TCRdb lists. V gene TRBV11-1 combines with J gene TRBJ2-7; the DNA was not used to check the table's D call, TRBD2. CDR1 and CDR2 from the germline V gene are SGHAT and FQDESV (reference sequence). The CDR3 contains 13 residues when both ends are counted. The CDR3: CASSLGYLRELYS.

Concerning this clonotype: At one boundary the junction diverges from the germline segment, which might be a read error. The chain employs TRBV5-1 and TRBJ1-1; D is perhaps TRBD1 (6 bases). CDR1 is SGHRS and CDR2 is YFSETQ in the germline V gene. This CDR3 region has 15 residues. The DNA for the CDR3 is TGTGCCAGCGGCTTACAGGGCCCCGGGAACACTGAAGCTTTCTTT. This sequence encodes CASGLQGPGNTEAFF.

This clonotype was counted between two and nine times. This may come from a read error, since a much larger clone is one base off. The chain links TRBV11-2 to TRBJ2-1; tentatively, D is TRBD1 (6 bases). Germline V gene sequence: CDR1 SGHAT, CDR2 FQNNGV. The CDR3 loop spans 15 amino acids. This CDR3 reads CASILEGGEKNEQFF. CDR3 coding DNA: TGTGCCAGCATCTTAGAAGGGGGTGAGAAGAATGAGCAGTTCTTC.

To note about this clonotype: Given the absence of the conserved phenylalanine or tryptophan at the CDR3 end, a read error is likely. This chain joins TRBV10-3 and TRBJ2-1, with D hard to call. Per the germline V gene, CDR1 is ENHRY and CDR2 is SYGVKD. This CDR3 contains 14 residues. CDR3 loop: CVISPTATWDEQFS. The DNA of the CDR3 is TGTGTCATCAGTCCTACGGCGACCTGGGATGAGCAGTTCTCC.

In this sample, this clonotype turned up a few times. Germline and junction disagree at one end, which may indicate a read error. The chain couples TRBV7-8 to TRBJ2-2; D is possibly TRBD2 (6 bases). Germline loops: CDR1 SGHVS, CDR2 FQNEAQ. The CDR3 runs to 18 residues. Written as DNA, the CDR3 is TGTGCCAGCAGCTCCTTTAGACTAACGGGAGAGGACACCGGGAAGCTGTTTTTT. As protein: CASSSFRLTGEDTGKLFF. The full variable domain, with the rest looked up from reference TRBV7-8 and TRBJ2-2, is GAGVSQSPRYKVAKRGQDVALRCDPISGHVSLFWYQQALGQGPEFLTYFQNEAQLDKSGLPSDRFFAERPEGSVSTLKIQRTQQEDSAVYLCASSSFRLTGEDTGKLFFGEGSRLTVL.

This clonotype appeared a few times. An end of the junction differs from the germline gene, which may be a read error. The rearrangement joins TRBV6-5 to TRBJ1-1; D unclear. CDR1 is MNHEY, CDR2 SVGAGI, per germline. CDR3 length: 16 residues. CDR3 sequence reads: CASSSPGTLMNTEAFF. In nucleotides, the CDR3 is TGTGCCAGTAGTTCGCCAGGAACCCTCATGAACACTGAAGCTTTCTTT.

Of note for this clonotype: One base away lies a much larger clone, so this may be a sequencing read error. The chain recombines TRBV30 with TRBJ1-1, with D possibly matching TRBD1 (5 bases). Per the germline V gene, CDR1 is GTSNPN and CDR2 is SVGIG (reference sequence). The CDR3 consists of 15 residues. CDR3 DNA: TGTGCCTGGTGTGTGGGAGGGGCGGCGAACACTGAAGCTTTCTTT. Translated: CAWCVGGAANTEAFF.

Details on this clonotype: At one end, the junction sequence differs from germline, possibly due to a read error. This chain links TRBV7-9 with TRBJ2-7; no definite D call. CDR3 length: 11 residues. Germline V CDR1 and CDR2: SEHNR, FQNEAQ (reference sequence). The DNA for the CDR3 is TGTGCCAACAGCTTATCATACGAGCAGTACTTC. It specifies CANSLSYEQYF. The full variable domain, in which reference TRBV7-9 and TRBJ2-7 provide the parts outside the CDR3, is DTGVSQNPRHKITKRGQNVTFRCDPISEHNRLYWYRQTLGQGPEFLTYFQNEAQLEKSRLLSDRFSAERPKGSFSTLEIQRTEQGDSAMYLCANSLSYEQYFGPGTRLTVT.

Of note for this clonotype: Its ends do not fully match the called genes, so a read error is possible. The chain has TRBV6-5 and TRBJ2-5, with 10 bases matching TRBD1. Germline CDR1 reads MNHEY; CDR2 reads SVGAGI. The CDR3 covers 13 residues. The DNA for the CDR3 is TGTGTCAGCGGTACCGACAGGGGGCTGACCCGGTACTTC. Translating gives CVSGTDRGLTRYF.

In regard to this clonotype: The junction differs from germline at one of its ends, possibly a read error. The rearrangement uses TRBV11-3 and TRBJ2-1; a weak D match, TRBD2 (7 bases). The germline V gene encodes CDR1 SGHNT and CDR2 YENEEA. There are 15 residues in the CDR3. CDR3 protein: CASSQLARGGYEEFF. The CDR3 DNA sequence: TGTGCCAGTAGCCAACTAGCGAGGGGGGGGTATGAGGAGTTCTTC.

In the case of this clonotype: A clone one base away is much larger, so this may be a read error. The chain recombines TRBV6-2 or TRBV6-3 with TRBJ2-7, with D unresolved. Between the trimmed V and J ends, which lost 8 bases and 3 bases, there was a span of 14 bases. CDR1 is MNHEY, CDR2 SVGEGT, per germline. The CDR3 has 13 amino acids. As DNA, the CDR3 is TGTGCCAGCGGGAAGGGTTCTAACTACGAGCAGTACTTC. Its translation: CASGKGSNYEQYF.

In the case of this clonotype: A much larger clone is a single base away; this may be a read error. The rearrangement links TRBV29-1 to TRBJ2-4; 14 nucleotides match TRBD2. V dropped 7 bases and J dropped 0; count of bases not matched to a gene: 14. The CDR3 length is 19 residues. Looked up from germline, CDR1 is SQVTM and CDR2 is ANQGSEA. The CDR3 reads CSAPVGTSGRKLAKNIQYF. Written as DNA, the CDR3 is TGCAGCGCCCCCGTCGGGACTAGCGGGAGAAAGCTAGCCAAAAACATTCAGTACTTC.

This clonotype showed up just once. Mismatch with germline at one junction end may stem from a read error. The chain uses TRBV11-2 and TRBJ2-3; 8 bases align to TRBD2. The CDR3 totals 17 residues. CDR1 SGHAT and CDR2 FQNNGV come from the germline V gene. This chain's CDR3 is CACCHRGSGSLTDMQYF. CDR3 bases: TGTGCCTGCTGCCATCGAGGGAGCGGGAGCCTCACAGATATGCAGTATTTT.

Comments on this clonotype: One end of the junction varies from germline; a read error may be responsible. The chain uses TRBV4-3 and TRBJ2-7; no definite D call. Germline assignment: CDR1 LGHNA and CDR2 YSLEER. The CDR3 loop spans 14 amino acids. This chain's CDR3 is CASSHTTLSNEHYF. Here the CDR3 DNA reads TGCGCCAGCAGCCACACTACCCTTTCCAATGAGCATTACTTC.

About this clonotype itself: One end of the junction is discordant with germline, which a read error may explain. This chain joins TRBV11-2 and TRBJ1-4, with D unclear. CDR1 and CDR2 from the germline V gene are SGHAT and FQNNGV. The CDR3 is 12 residues long. CDR3 bases: TGTACCAGCAGCCCCTGGTGGGGAGAACTGTTTTTT. Its translation is CTSSPWWGELFF.

With respect to this clonotype: Germline and junction disagree at one end, which may indicate a read error. The chain has TRBV11-2 and TRBJ2-6; 8 bases map to TRBD1. Germline V CDR1 and CDR2: SGHAT, FQNNGV. The CDR3 spans 19 residues. CDR3 DNA sequence: TGTGCCAGCAGCTTAGGGGACAGGCCCGTTAGCTCTGGGGCCAAGGTCCCGACTTTC. It codes for CASSLGDRPVSSGAKVPTF.

The table lists this clonotype with a few counts. This may stem from a read error, because a much larger clone lies one nucleotide away. Likely a read error: the CDR3 ends without its conserved phenylalanine or tryptophan. The chain couples TRBV14 to TRBJ1-6, with D uncertain. Germline V gene sequence: CDR1 SGHDN, CDR2 FVKESK. CDR3 size: 14 residues. Trimming stripped 3 bases from V and 7 bases from J, with 10 bases between. CDR3 sequence: CASSQRGRNSPLHL. CDR3 in DNA: TGTGCCAGCAGCCAGAGAGGGAGGAATTCACCCCTCCACCTT.

On this clonotype: The germline gene is not matched at one end of the junction; a read error may be the cause. The gene calls are TRBV4-2 and TRBJ2-7; D perhaps matches TRBD1 (7 bases). The germline V gene encodes CDR1 LGHNA and CDR2 YNFKEQ. This CDR3 comprises 18 residues. The CDR3 DNA is TGTGCCGGCAGCCAGGAACACCTAGGGCAGGGGGGACCGCGCGAACAGTACTTC. This gives the protein CAGSQEHLGQGGPREQYF.

With regard to this clonotype: The junction shows a germline mismatch at one end, possibly a read error. DNA of the CDR3: TGTGCTAGCAGCCTGTCCGGGACTAGCGGACTTAAGCAGTCCTTC. Translated: CASSLSGTSGLKQSF. This chain links TRBV12-3 or TRBV12-4 with TRBJ2-1, with 11 bases identical to TRBD2. This CDR3 comprises 15 residues.

Concerning this clonotype: Germline is not matched at one junction end, which may reflect a read error. This chain uses TRBV6-5 with TRBJ1-2; tentatively, D is TRBD1 (5 bases). The germline V gene has CDR1 MNHEY and CDR2 SVGAGI. The CDR3 covers 13 residues. CDR3 in DNA: TGTGTCAGCAGTTCGGACACGGTTCACGGCTACGCCTTC. As protein: CVSSSDTVHGYAF.

A word on this clonotype: At one end, the junction sequence differs from germline, possibly due to a read error. The CDR3 sequence is CTSSLLSGNQPQYF. CDR3 bases: TGTACCAGCAGCTTACTATCAGGGAATCAGCCCCAGTATTTT. The genes are TRBV11-2 and TRBJ1-5; possible D gene TRBD1, 5 bases. Near its end, the DNA agrees better with TRBJ2-3, so the J call may be wrong. The germline CDR1 and CDR2 sequences are SGHAT and FQNNGV. The CDR3 spans 14 residues.

This rearrangement joins TRBV28 to TRBJ2-7, with D possibly matching TRBD2 (5 bases). This CDR3 is built from 15 residues. Trimming took off 4 bases at V and 6 bases at J, with 19 bases between the two ends. CDR1 and CDR2 from the germline V gene are MDHEN and SYDVKM. Here the CDR3 DNA reads TGTGCCAGCAGTTGGTCGGCGAGAGGGATGCGCGAGCAGTACTTC. It encodes CASSWSARGMREQYF.

Comment on this clonotype: No conserved phenylalanine or tryptophan is present at the end of the CDR3, so a read error is the likely explanation. V is TRBV11-3 and J is TRBJ2-1, with D unclear. The CDR3 totals 12 residues. CDR1 is SGHNT and CDR2 is YENEEA in the germline V gene. Trimming cost V 2 bases and J 6 bases, with 5 bases left between them. The CDR3 sequence is CASSLNANEQFS. The CDR3 DNA is TGTGCCAGCAGCTTAAATGCCAATGAGCAGTTCTCC.

This clonotype has a handful of counts. One junction end does not reproduce the germline sequence, and a read error may be involved. The chain has TRBV11-1 and TRBJ2-7; no reliable D call. Germline V gene lookup returns CDR1 SGHAT and CDR2 FQDESV (reference sequence). This CDR3 has 12 amino acids. Written as DNA, the CDR3 is TGTGCAAGCAGCTTCATGGGTTTCGAGCAGTATTTC. Residues: CASSFMGFEQYF.

The chain carries TRBV5-5 and TRBJ2-3, with 11 positions matching TRBD2. From germline, CDR1 is SGHKS and CDR2 YYEKEE (reference sequence). V trimming: 5 bases; J trimming: 4 bases; junction bases outside the gene matches: 9. This CDR3 spans 16 amino acids. The CDR3 nucleotides read TGTGCCAGCAGTATTAGCGGGAGGGCCGGCGCAGATACGCAGTATTTT. Translating gives CASSISGRAGADTQYF.

Concerning this clonotype itself: Its ends do not fully match the called genes, so a read error is possible. The chain couples TRBV11-2 to TRBJ2-1; the match to TRBD2 covers 11 bases. The V gene's germline CDR1 is SGHAT and CDR2 FQNNGV. The CDR3 totals 16 residues. CDR3 DNA: TGTGCCAACAGCACCTCTCTAGCGGGAGGATATAATGATCAGTTCTTC. It is translated as CANSTSLAGGYNDQFF.

Remarks on this clonotype: One junction end disagrees with the germline gene, perhaps due to a read error. The chain joins TRBV4-3 to TRBJ2-7; D is uncertain. In germline, CDR1 is LGHNA, CDR2 YSLEER. The CDR3 has 18 amino acids. CDR3 nucleotides: TGCGCCAGCATCCAAGCTGTAACGGTGGGTCACATTAGGTACGAGCAGTACTTC. Amino acid sequence: CASIQAVTVGHIRYEQYF.

This clonotype has a handful of counts. At one boundary the junction diverges from the germline segment, which might be a read error. This chain uses TRBV5-5 with TRBJ2-4, with D tentatively TRBD2 (7 bases). This CDR3 region has 16 residues. From germline, CDR1 is SGHKS and CDR2 YYEKEE (reference sequence). The CDR3 bases are TGTGCCAACAGCCCCGGGGCCGGGGGGCCCAAAGACATTCAGTACTTC. Protein product: CANSPGAGGPKDIQYF. Looking up the rest from reference TRBV5-5 and TRBJ2-4 gives the full variable domain: DAGVTQSPTHLIKTRGQQVTLRCSPISGHKSVSWYQQVLGQGPQFIFQYYEKEERGRGNFPDRFSARQFPNYSSELNVNALLLGDSALYLCANSPGAGGPKDIQYFGAGTRLSVL.

There are a few counts of this clonotype. One base away lies a much larger clone, so this may be a sequencing read error. The chain employs TRBV7-3 and TRBJ2-1, with 8 bases matching TRBD1. CDR1 SGHTA and CDR2 FQGTGA come from the germline V gene. The CDR3 totals 14 residues. This chain's CDR3 is CASSLGQGTNVQFF. In nucleotides, the CDR3 is TGTGCCAGCAGCTTAGGACAGGGTACGAATGTGCAGTTCTTC.